This is a list of T cell receptor beta chains from one sample in a study of blood T cell repertoires in COVID-19. TCRdb's copy holds only in-frame clones and misses some; the assay was immunoSEQ multiplex PCR. This table holds 90,000 to 150,000 clones, about 86% found once. Sequenced input: peripheral blood. The receptors derive from a woman in her 50s with acute or convalescent COVID-19. The CDR3 runs from the conserved cysteine through the conserved F or W.

v_gene	j_gene	CDR3aa
TRBV10-2	TRBJ1-2	CASSDWEGNSYTF
TRBV6-6	TRBJ2-4	CASSPLSSGGRNTLAKNIQYF
TRBV9	TRBJ2-3	CASSIGLAGWASTDTQYF
TRBV10-2	TRBJ2-5	CASSNWGGETQYF
TRBV20-1	TRBJ2-1	CSASPSGRAALRNEQFF
TRBV9	TRBJ2-5	CASSPTSGQETQYF
TRBV3-1/TRBV3-2	TRBJ2-7	CASSPRELSYEQYF
TRBV7-2	TRBJ1-1	CASTTGTTEAFF
TRBV24-1	TRBJ2-3	CATSTFGGTSGVTGHTQYF
TRBV6-5	TRBJ2-7	CASSLRRDRVYEQYF
TRBV29-1	TRBJ1-4	CSVYRGSEKLFF
TRBV19	TRBJ1-1	CASSQTGTGGTEAFF
TRBV5-1	TRBJ2-3	CASSFHLAGKRSTDTQYF
TRBV9	TRBJ2-2	CASSVASGDTGELFF
TRBV6-1	TRBJ1-4	CASRSTGGNEKLFF
TRBV3-1/TRBV3-2	TRBJ2-1	CASSQGTSSYNEQFF
TRBV28	TRBJ2-3	CASFPLAGGTDTQYF
TRBV24-1	TRBJ2-3	CATSDPSDNTDTQYF
TRBV2	TRBJ2-5	CASSVAGGVVQETQYF
TRBV10-3	TRBJ1-3	CAISSFRGSGNTIYF
TRBV5-4	TRBJ2-7	CASSPGQGAYEQYF
TRBV19	TRBJ1-5	CASKLLEGGQPQHF